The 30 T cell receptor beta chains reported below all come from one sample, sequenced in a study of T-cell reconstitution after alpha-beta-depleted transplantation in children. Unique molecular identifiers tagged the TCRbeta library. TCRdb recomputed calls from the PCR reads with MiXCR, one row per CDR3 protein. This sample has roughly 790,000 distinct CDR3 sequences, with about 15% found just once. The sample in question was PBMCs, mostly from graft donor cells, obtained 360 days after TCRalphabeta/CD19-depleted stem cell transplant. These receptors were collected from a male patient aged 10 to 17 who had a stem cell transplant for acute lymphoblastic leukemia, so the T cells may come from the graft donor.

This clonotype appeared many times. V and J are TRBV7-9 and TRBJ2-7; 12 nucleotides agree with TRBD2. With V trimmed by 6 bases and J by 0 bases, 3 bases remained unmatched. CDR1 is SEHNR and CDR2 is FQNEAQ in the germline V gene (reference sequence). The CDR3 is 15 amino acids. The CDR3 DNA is TGTGCCAGCAGTCTAGCGGGAGGGTACTCCTACGAGCAGTACTTC. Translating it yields CASSLAGGYSYEQYF.

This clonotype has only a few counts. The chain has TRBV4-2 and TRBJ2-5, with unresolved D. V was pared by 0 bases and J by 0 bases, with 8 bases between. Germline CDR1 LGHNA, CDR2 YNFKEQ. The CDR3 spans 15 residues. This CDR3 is CASSQDVADQETQYF. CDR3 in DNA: TGTGCCAGCAGCCAAGACGTCGCGGACCAAGAGACCCAGTACTTC.

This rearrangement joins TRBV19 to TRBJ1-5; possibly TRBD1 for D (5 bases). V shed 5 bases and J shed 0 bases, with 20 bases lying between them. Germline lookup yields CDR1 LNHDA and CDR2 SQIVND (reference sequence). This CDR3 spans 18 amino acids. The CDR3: CASSDRDWAIFSNQPQHF. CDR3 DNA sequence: TGTGCCAGTAGTGACCGGGACTGGGCCATCTTTAGCAATCAGCCCCAGCATTTT.

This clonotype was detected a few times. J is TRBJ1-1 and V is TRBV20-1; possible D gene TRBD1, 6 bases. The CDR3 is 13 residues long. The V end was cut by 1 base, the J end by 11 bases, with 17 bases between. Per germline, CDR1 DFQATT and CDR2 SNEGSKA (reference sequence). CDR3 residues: CSARGGPLPTAFF. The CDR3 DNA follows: TGCAGTGCTAGAGGGGGGCCTTTGCCCACGGCTTTCTTT.

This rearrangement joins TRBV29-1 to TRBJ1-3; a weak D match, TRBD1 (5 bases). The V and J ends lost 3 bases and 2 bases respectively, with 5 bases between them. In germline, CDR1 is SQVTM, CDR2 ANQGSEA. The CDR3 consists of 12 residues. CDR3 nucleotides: TGCAGCGTTGACAGGGCTGGAAACACCATATATTTT. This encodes CSVDRAGNTIYF.

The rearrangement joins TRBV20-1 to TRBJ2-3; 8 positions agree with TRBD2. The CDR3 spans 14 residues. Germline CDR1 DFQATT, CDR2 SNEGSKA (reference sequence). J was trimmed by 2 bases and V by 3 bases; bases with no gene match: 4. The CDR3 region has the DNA TGCAGTGCTAGGACGGGAGGGGACACAGATACGCAGTATTTT. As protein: CSARTGGDTDTQYF.

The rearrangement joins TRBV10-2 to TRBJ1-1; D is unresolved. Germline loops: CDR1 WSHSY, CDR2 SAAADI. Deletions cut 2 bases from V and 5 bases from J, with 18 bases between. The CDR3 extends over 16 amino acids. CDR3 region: CASSETRGPMGTEAFF. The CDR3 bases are TGCGCCAGCAGTGAGACCAGAGGGCCGATGGGGACTGAAGCTTTCTTT.

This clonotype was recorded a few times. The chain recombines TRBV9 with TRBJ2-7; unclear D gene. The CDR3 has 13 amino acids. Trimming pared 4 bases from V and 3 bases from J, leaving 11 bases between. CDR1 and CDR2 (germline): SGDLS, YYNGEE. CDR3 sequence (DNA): TGTGCCAGCAGCCCATTTGCTGACTACGAGCAGTACTTC. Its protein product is CASSPFADYEQYF. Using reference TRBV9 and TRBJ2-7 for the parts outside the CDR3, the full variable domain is DSGVTQTPKHLITATGQRVTLRCSPRSGDLSVYWYQQSLDQGLQFLIQYYNGEERAKGNILERFSAQQFPDLHSELNLSSLELGDSALYFCASSPFADYEQYFGPGTRLTVT.

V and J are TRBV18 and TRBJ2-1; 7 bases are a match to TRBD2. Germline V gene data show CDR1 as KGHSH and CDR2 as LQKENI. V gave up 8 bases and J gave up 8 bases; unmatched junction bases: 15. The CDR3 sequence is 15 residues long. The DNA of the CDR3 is TGTGCCAGCCAAGCGGGACCCCCGCTGGTTGATGAGCAGTTCTTC. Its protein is CASQAGPPLVDEQFF.

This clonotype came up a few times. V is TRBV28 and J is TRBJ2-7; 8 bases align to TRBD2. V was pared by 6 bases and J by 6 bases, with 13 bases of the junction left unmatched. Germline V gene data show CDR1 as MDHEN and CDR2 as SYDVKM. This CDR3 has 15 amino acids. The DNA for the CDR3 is TGTGCCAGCAGCCCTGCCGGGAGGGAAGCGGGCGAGCAGTACTTC. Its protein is CASSPAGREAGEQYF.

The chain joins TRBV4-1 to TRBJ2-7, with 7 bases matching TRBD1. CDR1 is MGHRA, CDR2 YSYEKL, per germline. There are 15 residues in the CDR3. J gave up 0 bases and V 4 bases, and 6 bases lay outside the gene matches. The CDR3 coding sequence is TGCGCCAGCAGCCCGTTGACAGGGAACTCCTACGAGCAGTACTTC. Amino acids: CASSPLTGNSYEQYF.

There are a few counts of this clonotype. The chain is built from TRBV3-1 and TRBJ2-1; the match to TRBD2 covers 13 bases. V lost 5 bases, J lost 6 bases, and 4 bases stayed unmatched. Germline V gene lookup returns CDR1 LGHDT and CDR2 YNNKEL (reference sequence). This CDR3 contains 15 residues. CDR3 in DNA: TGTGCCAGCAGCAAGGGACTAGCGGGGACCAATGAGCAGTTCTTC. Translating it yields CASSKGLAGTNEQFF.

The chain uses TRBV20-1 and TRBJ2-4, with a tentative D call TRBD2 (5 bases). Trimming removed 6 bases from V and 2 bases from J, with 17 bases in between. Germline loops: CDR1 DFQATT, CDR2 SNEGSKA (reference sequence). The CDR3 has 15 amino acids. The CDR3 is CSAAFVRATKNIQYF. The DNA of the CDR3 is TGCAGTGCCGCTTTTGTGAGGGCCACCAAAAACATTCAGTACTTC.

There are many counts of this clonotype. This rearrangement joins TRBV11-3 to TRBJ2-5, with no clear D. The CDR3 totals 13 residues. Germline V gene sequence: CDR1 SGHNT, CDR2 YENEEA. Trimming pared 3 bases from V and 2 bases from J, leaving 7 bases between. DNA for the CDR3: TGTGCCAGCAGCTTGAGGATACAAGAGACCCAGTACTTC. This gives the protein CASSLRIQETQYF. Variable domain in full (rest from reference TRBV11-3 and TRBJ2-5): EAGVVQSPRYKIIEKKQPVAFWCNPISGHNTLYWYLQNLGQGPELLIRYENEEAVDDSQLPKDRFSAERLKGVDSTLKIQPAELGDSAVYLCASSLRIQETQYFGPGTRLLVL.

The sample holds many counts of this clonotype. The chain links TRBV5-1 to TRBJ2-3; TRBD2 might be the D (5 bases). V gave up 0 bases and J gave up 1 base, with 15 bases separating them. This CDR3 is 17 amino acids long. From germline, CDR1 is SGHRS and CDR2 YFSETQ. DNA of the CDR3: TGCGCCAGCAGCTTGGCCCGGGGTTGGGTCGGCACAGATACGCAGTATTTT. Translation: CASSLARGWVGTDTQYF.

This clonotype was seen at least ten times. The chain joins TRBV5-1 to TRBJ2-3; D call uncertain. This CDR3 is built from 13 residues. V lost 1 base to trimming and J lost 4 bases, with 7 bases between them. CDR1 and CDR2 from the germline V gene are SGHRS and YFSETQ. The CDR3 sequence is CASSLNPADTQYF. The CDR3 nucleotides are TGCGCCAGCAGCTTGAATCCGGCAGATACGCAGTATTTT.

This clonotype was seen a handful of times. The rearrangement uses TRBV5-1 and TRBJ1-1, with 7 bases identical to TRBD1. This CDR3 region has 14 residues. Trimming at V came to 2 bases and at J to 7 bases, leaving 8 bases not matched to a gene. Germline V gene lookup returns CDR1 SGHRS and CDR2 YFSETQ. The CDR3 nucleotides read TGCGCCAGCAGCTTCGGGGCCACAGGGGTTGAAGCTTTCTTT. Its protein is CASSFGATGVEAFF.

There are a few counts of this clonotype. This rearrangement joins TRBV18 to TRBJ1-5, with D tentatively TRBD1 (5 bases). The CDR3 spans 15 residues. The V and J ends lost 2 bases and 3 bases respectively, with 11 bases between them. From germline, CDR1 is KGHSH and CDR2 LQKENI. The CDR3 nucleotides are TGTGCCAGCTCACCAGGGGAGGGGTTCAATCAGCCCCAGCATTTT. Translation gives CASSPGEGFNQPQHF.

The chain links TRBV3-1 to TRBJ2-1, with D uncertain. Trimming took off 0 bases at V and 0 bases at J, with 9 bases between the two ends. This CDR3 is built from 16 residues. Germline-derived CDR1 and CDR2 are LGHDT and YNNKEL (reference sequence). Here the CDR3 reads CASSQDFESSYNEQFF. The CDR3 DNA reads TGTGCCAGCAGCCAAGATTTCGAGAGCTCCTACAATGAGCAGTTCTTC.

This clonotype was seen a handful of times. CDR3 amino acids: CASSLFFWDRVSNEQFF. CDR3 nucleotides: TGCGCCAGCAGCTTGTTTTTCTGGGACAGGGTTAGTAATGAGCAGTTCTTC. The chain uses TRBV5-1 and TRBJ2-1, with 9 bases matching TRBD1. The V gene's germline CDR1 is SGHRS and CDR2 YFSETQ. This CDR3 is 17 amino acids long. The V segment lost 1 base and the J segment 7 bases; nucleotides outside the gene matches: 12.

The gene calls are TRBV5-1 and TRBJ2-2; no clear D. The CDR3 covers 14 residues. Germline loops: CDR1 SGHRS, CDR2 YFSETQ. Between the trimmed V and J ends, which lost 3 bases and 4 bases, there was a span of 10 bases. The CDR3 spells CASSSEILTGELFF. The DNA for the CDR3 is TGCGCCAGCAGCTCGGAAATTCTCACCGGGGAGCTGTTTTTT.

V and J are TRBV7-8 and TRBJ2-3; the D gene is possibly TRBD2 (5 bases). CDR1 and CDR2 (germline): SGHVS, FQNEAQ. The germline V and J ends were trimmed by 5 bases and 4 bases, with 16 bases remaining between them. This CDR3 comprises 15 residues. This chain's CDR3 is CASSLGPRGADTQYF. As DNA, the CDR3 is TGTGCCAGCAGCCTAGGCCCCCGGGGAGCAGATACGCAGTATTTT. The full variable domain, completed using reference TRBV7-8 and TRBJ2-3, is GAGVSQSPRYKVAKRGQDVALRCDPISGHVSLFWYQQALGQGPEFLTYFQNEAQLDKSGLPSDRFFAERPEGSVSTLKIQRTQQEDSAVYLCASSLGPRGADTQYFGPGTRLTVL.

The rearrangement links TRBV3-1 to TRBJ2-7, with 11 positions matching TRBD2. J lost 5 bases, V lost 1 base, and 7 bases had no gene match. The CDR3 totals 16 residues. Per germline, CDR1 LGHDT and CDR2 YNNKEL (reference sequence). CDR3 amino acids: CASSQVVTSGRNEQYF. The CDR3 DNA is TGTGCCAGCAGCCAAGTTGTCACTAGCGGGAGAAACGAGCAGTACTTC.

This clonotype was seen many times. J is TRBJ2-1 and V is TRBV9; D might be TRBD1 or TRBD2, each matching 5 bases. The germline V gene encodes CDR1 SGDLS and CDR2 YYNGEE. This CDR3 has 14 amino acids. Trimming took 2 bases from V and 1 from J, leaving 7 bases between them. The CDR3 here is CASSVRGSYNEQFF. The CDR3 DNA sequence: TGTGCCAGCAGCGTGAGGGGATCCTACAATGAGCAGTTCTTC.

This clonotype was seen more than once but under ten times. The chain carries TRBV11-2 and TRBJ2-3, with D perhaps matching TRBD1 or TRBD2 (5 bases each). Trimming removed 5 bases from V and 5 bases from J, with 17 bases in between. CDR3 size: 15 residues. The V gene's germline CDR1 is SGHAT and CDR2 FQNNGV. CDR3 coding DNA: TGTGCCAGCAGCGTCAAACCCGGGACCCGAGATACGCAGTATTTT. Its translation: CASSVKPGTRDTQYF.

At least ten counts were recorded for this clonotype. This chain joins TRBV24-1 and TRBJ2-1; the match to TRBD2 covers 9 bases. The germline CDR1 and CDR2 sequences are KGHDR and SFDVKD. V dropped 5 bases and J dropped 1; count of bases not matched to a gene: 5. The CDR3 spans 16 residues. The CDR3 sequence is CATSGLAGLSYNEQFF. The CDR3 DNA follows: TGTGCCACCAGTGGGCTAGCGGGACTTTCCTACAATGAGCAGTTCTTC.

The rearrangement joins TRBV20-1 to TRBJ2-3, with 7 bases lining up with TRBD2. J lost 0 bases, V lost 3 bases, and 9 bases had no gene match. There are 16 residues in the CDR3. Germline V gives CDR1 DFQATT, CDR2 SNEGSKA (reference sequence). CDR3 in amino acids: CSASKGGSGSTDTQYF. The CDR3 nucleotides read TGCAGTGCTAGTAAGGGTGGTAGCGGGAGCACAGATACGCAGTATTTT.

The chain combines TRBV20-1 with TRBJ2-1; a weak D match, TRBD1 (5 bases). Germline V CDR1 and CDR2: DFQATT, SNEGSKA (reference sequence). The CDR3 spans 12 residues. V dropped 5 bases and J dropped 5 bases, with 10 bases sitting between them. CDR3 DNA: TGCAGTGCTGCGGACACCGACAATGAGCAGTTCTTC. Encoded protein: CSAADTDNEQFF.

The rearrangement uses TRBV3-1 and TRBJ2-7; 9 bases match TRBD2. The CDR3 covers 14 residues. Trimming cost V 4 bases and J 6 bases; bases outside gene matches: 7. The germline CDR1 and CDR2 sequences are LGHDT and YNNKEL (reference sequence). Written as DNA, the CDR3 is TGTGCCAGCAGCCCGGGACTAGCTGTGTTCGAGCAGTACTTC. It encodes CASSPGLAVFEQYF.

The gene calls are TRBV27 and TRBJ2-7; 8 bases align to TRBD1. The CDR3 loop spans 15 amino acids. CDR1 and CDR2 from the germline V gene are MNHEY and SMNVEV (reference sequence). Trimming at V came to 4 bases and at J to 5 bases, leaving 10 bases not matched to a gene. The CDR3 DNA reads TGTGCCAGCAGTTCAGGGGGCGGAGCCGGGCACGAGCAGTACTTC. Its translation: CASSSGGGAGHEQYF.